The sequence of this T cell receptor (beta chain) was determined in a study of blood T cell repertoires in COVID-19. The wider study: Acute and convalescent COVID-19 specimens originated in the United States, Italy and Spain. The analysed material was cDNA or gDNA that came from T cells, B-cell-depleted T cells, or PBMCs.

Original data processing: From reference gene primer amplification, estimates of nucleated cell counts were derived. TCRdb's table, derived via immunoSEQ multiplex PCR, lists solely in-frame clones and lacks some. V and J calls and clone size follow that table, whereas D and trimming were derived from the DNA. This repertoire shows about 240,000 clones, 70% to 90% found once; its top ten account for roughly 5.8%. Sequencing used peripheral blood. This receptor was taken from a man aged 55-75 years with acute or convalescent COVID-19.

The CDR3, as DNA: TGCGCCAGCAGCTCGGGACAGGGTCTCCACGAGCAGTACTTC. Translating it yields CASSSGQGLHEQYF. J is TRBJ2-7 and V is TRBV5-1; 9 nucleotides match TRBD1. Germline CDR1 and CDR2: SGHRS and YFSETQ. Trimming took 3 bases from V and 5 from J; bases not matched to a gene: 6. The CDR3 loop spans 14 amino acids.